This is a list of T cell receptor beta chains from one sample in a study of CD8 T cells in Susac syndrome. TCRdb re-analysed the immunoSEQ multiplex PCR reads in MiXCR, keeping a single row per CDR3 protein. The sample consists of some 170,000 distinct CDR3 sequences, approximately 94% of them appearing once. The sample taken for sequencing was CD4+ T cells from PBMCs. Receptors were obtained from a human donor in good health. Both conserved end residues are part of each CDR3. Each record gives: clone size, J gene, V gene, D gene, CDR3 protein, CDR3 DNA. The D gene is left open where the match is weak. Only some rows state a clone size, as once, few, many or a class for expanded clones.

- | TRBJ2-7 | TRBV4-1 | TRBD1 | CASSQFTGGNYEQYF | TGCGCCAGCAGCCAGTTTACAGGGGGAAATTACGAGCAGTACTTC
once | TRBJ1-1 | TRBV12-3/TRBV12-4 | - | CASSLSGISVTEAFF | TGTGCCAGCAGTTTAAGCGGGATTTCGGTCACTGAAGCTTTCTTT
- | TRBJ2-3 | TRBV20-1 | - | CSANGPRASSGFSTQYF | TGCAGTGCAAACGGGCCAAGGGCTAGCAGTGGGTTTAGTACGCAGTATTTT
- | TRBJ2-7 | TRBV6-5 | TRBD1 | CASSYHGTVSSYEQYF | TGTGCCAGCAGTTACCACGGGACAGTTAGCTCCTACGAGCAGTACTTC
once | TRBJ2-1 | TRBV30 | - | CAWSHGGSYNEQFF | TGTGCCTGGAGTCATGGGGGATCCTACAATGAGCAGTTCTTC
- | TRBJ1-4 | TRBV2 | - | CASSPHPGSWEKLFF | TGTGCCAGCAGCCCACATCCTGGCTCGTGGGAAAAACTGTTTTTT
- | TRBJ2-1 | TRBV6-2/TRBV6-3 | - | CASSEQGYNEQFF | TGTGCCAGCAGCGAGCAGGGTTACAATGAGCAGTTCTTC
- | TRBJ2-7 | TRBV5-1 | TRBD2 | CASSLVTSGGGEQYF | TGCGCCAGCAGCTTAGTGACTAGCGGAGGAGGGGAGCAGTACTTC
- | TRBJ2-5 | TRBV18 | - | CASSSSGVQETQYF | TGTGCCAGCTCATCATCGGGGGTTCAAGAGACCCAGTACTTC
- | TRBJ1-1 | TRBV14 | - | CASSQVLSRGLTEAFF | TGTGCCAGCAGCCAAGTTCTAAGCAGGGGCCTCACTGAAGCTTTCTTT
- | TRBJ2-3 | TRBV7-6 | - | CASSLAEVTDTQYF | TGTGCCAGCAGCTTAGCGGAAGTGACAGATACGCAGTATTTT
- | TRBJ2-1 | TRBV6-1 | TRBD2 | CASSGLAGVSYNEQFF | TGTGCCAGCAGTGGACTAGCGGGAGTATCCTACAATGAGCAGTTCTTC
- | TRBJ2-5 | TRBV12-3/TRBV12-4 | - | CASSFGPRQETQYF | TGTGCCAGCAGTTTTGGACCTAGACAAGAGACCCAGTACTTC
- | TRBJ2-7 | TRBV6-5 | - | CASCPPGQPYEQYF | TGTGCCAGCTGCCCGCCCGGACAGCCATACGAGCAGTACTTC
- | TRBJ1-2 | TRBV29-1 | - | CLGWGAVVRNYGYTF | TGCCTGGGTTGGGGGGCGGTAGTTAGGAACTATGGCTACACCTTC
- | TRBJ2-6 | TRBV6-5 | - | CASSYYSGANVLTF | TGTGCCAGCAGTTACTACTCTGGGGCCAACGTCCTGACTTTC
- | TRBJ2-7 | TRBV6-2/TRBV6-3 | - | CASSYRLQGSEQYF | TGTGCCAGCAGTTACCGGTTGCAAGGGTCCGAGCAGTACTTC
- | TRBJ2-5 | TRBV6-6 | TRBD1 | CASSYWTGGGETQYF | TGTGCCAGCAGTTATTGGACAGGGGGCGGTGAGACCCAGTACTTC
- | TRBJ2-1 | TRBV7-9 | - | CAIRWDEQFF | TGTGCCATCCGGTGGGATGAGCAGTTCTTC
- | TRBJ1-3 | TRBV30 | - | CAWRQGWSGNTIYF | TGTGCCTGGAGACAGGGTTGGTCTGGAAACACCATATATTTT
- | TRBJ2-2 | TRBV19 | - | CASSKQGNTGELFF | TGTGCCAGTAGTAAACAGGGAAACACCGGGGAGCTGTTTTTT
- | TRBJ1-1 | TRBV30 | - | CAWSLLQSEAFF | TGTGCCTGGAGTCTCTTACAAAGTGAAGCTTTCTTT
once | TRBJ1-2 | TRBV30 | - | CAWSAHYGYTF | TGTGCCTGGAGTGCGCATTATGGCTACACCTTC
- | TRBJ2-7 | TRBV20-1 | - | CSARGRRSGYSSYEQYF | TGCAGTGCTAGAGGCAGGAGGTCCGGGTACAGCTCCTACGAGCAGTACTTC
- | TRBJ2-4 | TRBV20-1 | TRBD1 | CSARELVPGGIQYF | TGCAGTGCTAGAGAGTTAGTGCCAGGGGGCATTCAGTACTTC
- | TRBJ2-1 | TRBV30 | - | CAWNSRDPYNEQFF | TGTGCCTGGAATTCGCGAGATCCCTACAATGAGCAGTTCTTC
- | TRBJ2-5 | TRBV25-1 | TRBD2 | CASSEPSGSSETQYF | TGTGCCAGCAGTGAACCCAGCGGGAGTTCAGAGACCCAGTACTTC
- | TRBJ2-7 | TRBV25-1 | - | CASSEYGEQYF | TGTGCCAGCAGTGAATACGGCGAGCAGTACTTC
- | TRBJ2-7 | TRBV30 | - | CAWSVIGAGTYEQYF | TGTGCCTGGAGTGTAATTGGGGCGGGGACCTACGAGCAGTACTTC
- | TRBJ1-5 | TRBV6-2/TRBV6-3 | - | CASSYSRARERSNQPQHF | TGTGCCAGCAGTTACTCCAGGGCGAGAGAAAGGAGCAATCAGCCCCAGCATTTT
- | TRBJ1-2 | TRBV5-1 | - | CASKRTDTSNYGYTF | TGCGCCAGCAAACGGACGGATACTTCTAACTATGGCTACACCTTC
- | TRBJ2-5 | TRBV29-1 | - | CSVERQAPQYF | TGCAGCGTTGAGAGACAGGCACCCCAGTACTTC
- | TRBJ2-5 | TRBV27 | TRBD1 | CASSERTGIKTQYF | TGTGCCAGCAGTGAACGGACAGGGATCAAGACCCAGTACTTC
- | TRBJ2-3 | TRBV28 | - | CASSAIDARGTDTQYF | TGTGCCAGCAGTGCGATAGACGCGCGTGGCACAGATACGCAGTATTTT
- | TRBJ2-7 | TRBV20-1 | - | CSARDLWAGDYEQYF | TGCAGTGCTAGAGATCTTTGGGCAGGAGACTACGAGCAGTACTTC
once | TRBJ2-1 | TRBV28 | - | CASGVVLYNEQFF | TGTGCCAGTGGGGTCGTCCTGTACAATGAGCAGTTCTTC
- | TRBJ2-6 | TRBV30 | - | CAWRGQGLYSGANVLTF | TGTGCCTGGAGGGGTCAGGGACTGTACTCTGGGGCCAACGTCCTGACTTTC
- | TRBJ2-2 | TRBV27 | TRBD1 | CASSLPTGRLNTGELFF | TGTGCCAGCAGTTTACCGACAGGGAGATTGAACACCGGGGAGCTGTTTTTT
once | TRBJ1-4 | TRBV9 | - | CASSRGEKLFF | TGTGCCAGCAGTCGGGGCGAAAAACTGTTTTTT
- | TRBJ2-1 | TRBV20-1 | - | CSARGDFGEQFF | TGCAGTGCCCGGGGAGACTTTGGGGAGCAGTTCTTC
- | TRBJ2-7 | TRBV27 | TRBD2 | CASSPGSIAGGYHEQYF | TGTGCCAGCAGTCCCGGCTCGATAGCGGGAGGGTACCACGAGCAGTACTTC
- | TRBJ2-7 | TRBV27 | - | CASRSAGSQGSYEQYF | TGTGCCAGCAGGAGTGCAGGGTCTCAGGGTTCCTACGAGCAGTACTTC
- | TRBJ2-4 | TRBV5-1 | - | CASSLVRGDIQYF | TGCGCCAGCAGCTTGGTCAGGGGAGACATTCAGTACTTC
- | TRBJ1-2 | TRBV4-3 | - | CASSQAGWGYTF | TGCGCCAGCAGCCAAGCCGGCTGGGGCTACACCTTC
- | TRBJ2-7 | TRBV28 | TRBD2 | CASTASGGTYEQYF | TGTGCCAGCACCGCCTCCGGGGGGACCTACGAGCAGTACTTC
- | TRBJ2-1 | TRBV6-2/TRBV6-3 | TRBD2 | CASSYPKRTSGSNEQFF | TGTGCCAGCAGTTACCCGAAAAGGACTAGCGGGAGTAATGAGCAGTTCTTC
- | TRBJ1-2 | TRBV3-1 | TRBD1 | CASSREGQPFYGYTF | TGTGCCAGCAGCCGGGAGGGACAGCCGTTCTATGGCTACACCTTC
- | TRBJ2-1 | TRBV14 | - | CASSPGLPREYNEQFF | TGTGCCAGCAGCCCCGGACTCCCAAGAGAGTACAATGAGCAGTTCTTC
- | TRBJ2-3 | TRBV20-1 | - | CSANSGSPDTQYF | TGCAGTGCAAACTCCGGGAGCCCAGATACGCAGTATTTT
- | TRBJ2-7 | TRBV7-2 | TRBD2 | CASSSSGRGILREQYF | TGTGCCAGCAGTTCCTCAGGGCGGGGGATCTTGAGAGAGCAGTACTTC
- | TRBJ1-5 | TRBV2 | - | CASGEAAGVNQPQHF | TGTGCCAGCGGTGAGGCGGCAGGTGTGAATCAGCCCCAGCATTTT
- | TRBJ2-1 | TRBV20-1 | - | CSARDLLTAKPFF | TGCAGTGCTAGAGATTTGTTGACGGCCAAGCCGTTCTTC
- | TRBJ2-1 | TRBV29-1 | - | CSVRGRGQVSRSSYNEQFF | TGCAGCGTGAGAGGGAGGGGACAGGTATCAAGAAGCTCCTACAATGAGCAGTTCTTC
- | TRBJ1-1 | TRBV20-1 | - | CSVSRGRNAEAFF | TGCAGTGTTTCCCGGGGCCGTAACGCTGAAGCTTTCTTT